The sample holds a few counts of the clone carrying this TCR beta chain. This CDR3 is 18 amino acids long. V gave up 2 bases and J gave up 1 base, with 18 bases separating them. Germline V lookup: CDR1 MNHNS, CDR2 SASEGT. The sample originates from a study of naive and memory T cell subsets. The beta constant-region primer was an equimolar mix of two oligonucleotides covering TRBC1 and TRBC2. Ligated cDNA was amplified by four rounds of PCR with nested alpha and beta constant-region primers and SP2. One entry per CDR3 protein, called by TCRdb with MiXCR from the UMI-ligation and nested PCR reads. Here the sample spans 30,000 to 40,000 distinct CDR3 sequences, under 20% being singletons. CD4 T cells were positively selected, then CD8 T cells from the CD4-negative fraction. Effector memory cells were sorted as CD45RA-CD27-, EMRA cells as CD45RA+CD27-.

The chain combines TRBV6-1 with TRBJ1-3; D unclear. The receptor was isolated from a human donor in good health. The specimen sequenced was effector memory CD4+ T cells from blood. Regarding subset: effector memory, CD45RA- CD27-. Here the CDR3 DNA reads TGTGCCAGCAGTGAAAAGCGTAGGCGGTTGGGGTCTGGAAACACCATATATTTT. Protein product: CASSEKRRRLGSGNTIYF.